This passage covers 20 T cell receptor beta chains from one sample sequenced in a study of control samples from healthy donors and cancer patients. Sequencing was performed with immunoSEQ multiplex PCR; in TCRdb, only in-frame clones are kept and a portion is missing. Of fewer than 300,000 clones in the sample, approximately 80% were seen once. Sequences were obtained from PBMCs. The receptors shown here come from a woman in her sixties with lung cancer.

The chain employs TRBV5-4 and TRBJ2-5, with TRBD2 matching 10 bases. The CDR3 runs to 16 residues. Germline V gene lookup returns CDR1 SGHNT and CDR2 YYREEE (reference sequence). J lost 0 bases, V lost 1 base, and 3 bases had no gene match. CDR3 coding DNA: TGTGCCAGCAGCTTGACTAGCGGGAATAACCAAGAGACCCAGTACTTC. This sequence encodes CASSLTSGNNQETQYF.

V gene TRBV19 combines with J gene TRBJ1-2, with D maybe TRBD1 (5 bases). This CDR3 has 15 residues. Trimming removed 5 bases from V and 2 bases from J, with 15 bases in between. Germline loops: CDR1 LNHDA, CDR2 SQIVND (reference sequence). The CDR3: CASSSPGEGNYGYTF. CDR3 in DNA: TGTGCCAGTAGTTCCCCCGGGGAGGGGAACTATGGCTACACCTTC.

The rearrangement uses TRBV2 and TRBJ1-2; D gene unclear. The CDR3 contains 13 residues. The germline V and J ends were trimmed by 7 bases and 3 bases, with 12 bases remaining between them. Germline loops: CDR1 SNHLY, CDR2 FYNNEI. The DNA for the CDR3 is TGTGCCAGCAAGATAGACGGATACTATGGCTACACCTTC. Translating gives CASKIDGYYGYTF.

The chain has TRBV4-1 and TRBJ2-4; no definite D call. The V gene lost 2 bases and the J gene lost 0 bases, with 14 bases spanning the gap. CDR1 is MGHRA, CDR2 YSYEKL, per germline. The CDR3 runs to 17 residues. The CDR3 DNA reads TGCGCCAGCAGCCAACCCGAGGCGGCCCTAGCCAAAAACATTCAGTACTTC. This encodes CASSQPEAALAKNIQYF.

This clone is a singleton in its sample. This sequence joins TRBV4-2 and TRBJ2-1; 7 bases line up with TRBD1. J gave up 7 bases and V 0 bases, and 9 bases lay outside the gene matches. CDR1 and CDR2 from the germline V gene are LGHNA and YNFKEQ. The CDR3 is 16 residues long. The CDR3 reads CASSQEGQSLGNEQFF. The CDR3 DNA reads TGTGCCAGCAGCCAAGAGGGACAGTCACTGGGGAATGAGCAGTTCTTC.

Here the CDR3 reads CASSLLAGDRGYTF. The CDR3 nucleotides are TGCGCCAGCAGCTTGCTGGCGGGGGATCGGGGCTACACCTTC. This chain links TRBV5-1 with TRBJ1-2; weak D call: TRBD1 (5 bases). The CDR3 is 14 residues long. The ends were cut back, 1 base at V and 8 bases at J, with 15 bases in the middle. In germline, CDR1 is SGHRS, CDR2 YFSETQ.

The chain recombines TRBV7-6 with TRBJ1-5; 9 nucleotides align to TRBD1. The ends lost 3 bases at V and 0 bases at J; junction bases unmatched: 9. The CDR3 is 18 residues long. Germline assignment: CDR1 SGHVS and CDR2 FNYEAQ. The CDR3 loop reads CASSFETGGRYSNQPQHF. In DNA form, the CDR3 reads TGTGCCAGCAGCTTTGAGACAGGGGGAAGATATAGCAATCAGCCCCAGCATTTT.

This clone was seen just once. Here the CDR3 reads CASTGRGASTDTQYF. The CDR3 nucleotides are TGCGCCAGCACGGGGCGGGGGGCGAGCACAGATACGCAGTATTTT. The chain is built from TRBV5-1 and TRBJ2-3; 8 bases fit TRBD2. The CDR3 is made up of 15 amino acids. V lost 6 bases, J lost 0 bases, and 6 bases stayed unmatched. Germline V gene sequence: CDR1 SGHRS, CDR2 YFSETQ. The full variable domain, rest sourced from reference TRBV5-1 and TRBJ2-3, is KAGVTQTPRYLIKTRGQQVTLSCSPISGHRSVSWYQQTPGQGLQFLFEYFSETQRNKGNFPGRFSGRQFSNSRSEMNVSTLELGDSALYLCASTGRGASTDTQYFGPGTRLTVL.

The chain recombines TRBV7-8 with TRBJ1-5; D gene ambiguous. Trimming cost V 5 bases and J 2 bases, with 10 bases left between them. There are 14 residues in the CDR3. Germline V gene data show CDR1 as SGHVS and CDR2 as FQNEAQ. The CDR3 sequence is CASSLRFGNQPQHF. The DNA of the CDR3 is TGTGCCAGCAGCCTGAGATTTGGCAATCAGCCCCAGCATTTT.

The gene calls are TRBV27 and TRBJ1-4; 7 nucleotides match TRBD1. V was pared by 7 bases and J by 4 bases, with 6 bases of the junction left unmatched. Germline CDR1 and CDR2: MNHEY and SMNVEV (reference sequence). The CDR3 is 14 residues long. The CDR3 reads CASKGARGNEKLFF. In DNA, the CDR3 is TGTGCCAGCAAGGGGGCGCGAGGTAATGAAAAACTGTTTTTT.

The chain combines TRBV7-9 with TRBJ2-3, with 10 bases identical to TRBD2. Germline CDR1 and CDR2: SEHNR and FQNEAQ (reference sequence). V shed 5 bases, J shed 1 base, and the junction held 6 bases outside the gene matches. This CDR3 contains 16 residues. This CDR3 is CASSTQLAGRTDTQYF. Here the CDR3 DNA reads TGTGCCAGCAGCACCCAACTAGCGGGACGCACAGATACGCAGTATTTT.

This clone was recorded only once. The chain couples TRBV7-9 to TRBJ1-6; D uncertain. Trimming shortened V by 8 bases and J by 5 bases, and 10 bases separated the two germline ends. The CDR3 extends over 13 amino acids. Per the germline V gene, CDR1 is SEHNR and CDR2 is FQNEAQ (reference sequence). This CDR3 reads CASEEVNNSPLHF. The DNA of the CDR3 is TGTGCCAGCGAGGAGGTCAATAATTCACCCCTCCACTTT.

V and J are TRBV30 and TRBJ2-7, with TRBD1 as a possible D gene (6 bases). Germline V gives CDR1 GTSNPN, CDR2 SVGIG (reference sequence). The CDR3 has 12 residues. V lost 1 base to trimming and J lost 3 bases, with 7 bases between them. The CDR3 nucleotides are TGTGCCTGGAGTGGGACAGTCTACGAGCAGTACTTC. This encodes CAWSGTVYEQYF.

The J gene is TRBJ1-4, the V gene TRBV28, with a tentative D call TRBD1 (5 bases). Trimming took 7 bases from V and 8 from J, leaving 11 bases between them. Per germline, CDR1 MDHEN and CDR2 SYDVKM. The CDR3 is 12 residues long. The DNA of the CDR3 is TGTGCCAGCACCCAGGGACGAGAAAAACTGTTTTTT. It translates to CASTQGREKLFF.

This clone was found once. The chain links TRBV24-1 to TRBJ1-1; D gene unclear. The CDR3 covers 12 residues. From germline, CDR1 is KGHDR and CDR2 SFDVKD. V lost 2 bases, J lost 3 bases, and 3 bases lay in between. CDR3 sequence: CATSDWDTEAFF. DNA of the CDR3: TGTGCCACCAGTGATTGGGACACTGAAGCTTTCTTT.

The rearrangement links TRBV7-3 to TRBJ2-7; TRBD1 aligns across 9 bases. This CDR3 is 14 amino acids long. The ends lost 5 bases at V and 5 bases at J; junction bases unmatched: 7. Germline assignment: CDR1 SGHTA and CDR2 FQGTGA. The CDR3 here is CASSPGQGINEQYF. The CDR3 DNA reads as TGTGCCAGCAGCCCGGGACAGGGCATCAACGAGCAGTACTTC.

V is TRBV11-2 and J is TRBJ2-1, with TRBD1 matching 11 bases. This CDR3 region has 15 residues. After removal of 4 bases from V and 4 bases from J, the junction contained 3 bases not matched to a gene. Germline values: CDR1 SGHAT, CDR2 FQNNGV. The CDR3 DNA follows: TGTGCCAGCAGCTCAGGGACAGGGGGTTACAATGAGCAGTTCTTC. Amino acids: CASSSGTGGYNEQFF.

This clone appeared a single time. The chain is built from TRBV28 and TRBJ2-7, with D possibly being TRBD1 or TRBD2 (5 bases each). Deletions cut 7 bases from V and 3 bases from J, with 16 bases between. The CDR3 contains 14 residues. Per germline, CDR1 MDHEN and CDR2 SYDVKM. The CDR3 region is CASKSLGDGYEQYF. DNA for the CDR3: TGTGCCAGCAAATCTCTGGGGGACGGCTACGAGCAGTACTTC.

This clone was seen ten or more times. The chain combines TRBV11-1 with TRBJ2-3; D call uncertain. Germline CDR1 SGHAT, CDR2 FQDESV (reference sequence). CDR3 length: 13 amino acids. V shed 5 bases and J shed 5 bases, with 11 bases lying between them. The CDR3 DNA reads TGTGCCAGCAGCCCCGGGCCGGTAGATACGCAGTATTTT. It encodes CASSPGPVDTQYF.

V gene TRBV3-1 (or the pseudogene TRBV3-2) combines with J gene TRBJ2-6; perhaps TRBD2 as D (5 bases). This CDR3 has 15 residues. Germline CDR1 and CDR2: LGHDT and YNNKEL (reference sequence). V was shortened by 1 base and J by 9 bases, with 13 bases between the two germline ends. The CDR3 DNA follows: TGTGCCAGCAGCCAAGTGAGATCAGGAGGCAACGTCCTGACTTTC. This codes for CASSQVRSGGNVLTF.